The rows below give T cell receptor beta chains drawn from one sample of a study of cytomegalovirus exposure and HLA in healthy donors. Sequencing was performed with immunoSEQ multiplex PCR; in TCRdb, only in-frame clones are kept and a portion is missing. The table shows under 85,000 clones, with 80% to 95% occurring only once. Sequenced: PBMCs. The receptors were gathered from a man younger than 30 in good health and CMV-seropositive. The CDR3 runs from the conserved cysteine through the conserved F or W. The D gene is left open where the match is weak. Only part of the rows carry a size: once, few, many, or a class if the clone is expanded.

.	TRBV11-2	TRBJ2-5	.	TGTGCCAGCAGCTTCGGGAGTACGGAGACCCAGTACTTC	CASSFGSTETQYF
.	TRBV15	TRBJ1-4	.	TGTGCCACCAGCAGAGATCTCGGCAGGCTTAATGAAAAACTGTTTTTT	CATSRDLGRLNEKLFF
once	TRBV19	TRBJ2-4	.	TGTGCCACCTCGACAGGAGATCTAGCCAAAAACATTCAGTACTTC	CATSTGDLAKNIQYF
.	TRBV10-3	TRBJ2-1	TRBD2	TGTGCCATCAGGGGGGAGGGGATTGATGAGCAGTTCTTC	CAIRGEGIDEQFF
.	TRBV11-1	TRBJ2-2	TRBD2	TGTGCCAGCAGGGGGGGTAGCGGGCTTAGCACCGGGGAGCTGTTTTTT	CASRGGSGLSTGELFF
.	TRBV6-6	TRBJ2-7	.	TGTGCCAGCAGTTTCCCCGGGGAGTCTTACGAGCAGTACTTC	CASSFPGESYEQYF
.	TRBV10-3	TRBJ1-2	TRBD1	TGTGCCATCAGTGAGGCGGACAGGGCGGGCTACACCTTC	CAISEADRAGYTF
.	TRBV29-1	TRBJ2-7	.	TGCAGCACTAGGACTGGATTCTACGAGCAGTACTTC	CSTRTGFYEQYF
.	TRBV19	TRBJ2-3	.	TGTGCCAGTACCCCGGGGGGCGGGACCCTGATCGATACGCAGTATTTT	CASTPGGGTLIDTQYF
.	TRBV30	TRBJ2-1	TRBD2	TGTGCCTGTCTCTTGGCGGGAGTCAATGAGCAGTTCTTC	CACLLAGVNEQFF
once	TRBV11-3	TRBJ2-5	TRBD2	TGTGCCAGCAGCCCAGCGGGAGGCGGACAAGAGACCCAGTACTTC	CASSPAGGGQETQYF
.	TRBV5-1	TRBJ2-5	TRBD2	TGCGCCAGCAGCTTGGAGGGACTAGCGGGAGTGGGGGAGACCCAGTACTTC	CASSLEGLAGVGETQYF
.	TRBV5-1	TRBJ2-5	TRBD1	TGCGCCAGCAGCCCCGGGACAGGGGGTCAAGAGACCCAGTACTTC	CASSPGTGGQETQYF
.	TRBV19	TRBJ1-3	.	TGTGCCAGTAGCGTACAGGAACCTGGAAACACCATATATTTT	CASSVQEPGNTIYF
.	TRBV5-1	TRBJ2-7	TRBD1	TGCGCCAGCAGCTTCGACAGGGGGCCGACGACGCAGTACTTC	CASSFDRGPTTQYF
.	TRBV7-8	TRBJ2-3	.	TGTGCCAGCAGCTTACGGCCCGGGAGCACAGATACGCAGTATTTT	CASSLRPGSTDTQYF
once	TRBV7-8	TRBJ2-7	TRBD2	TGTGCCAGCAGTCTGAAGCGGGGAACCTCCTACGAGCAGTACTTC	CASSLKRGTSYEQYF
.	TRBV5-6	TRBJ2-1	.	TGTGCCAGCAGCTTAGGCGTAGCACCGTACAATGAGCAGTTCTTC	CASSLGVAPYNEQFF
.	TRBV7-2	TRBJ2-7	TRBD1	TGTGCCAGCAGCATGGGGGACAGGTTGTCCTCCTACGAGCAGTACTTC	CASSMGDRLSSYEQYF
.	TRBV14	TRBJ1-1	.	TGTGCCAGCAGCCCGTTGACAGGCTCCACTTTGAACACTGAAGCTTTCTTT	CASSPLTGSTLNTEAFF
once	TRBV5-4	TRBJ1-1	TRBD1	TGTGCCAGCAGCTCAACGGGACAGGTGAACACTGAAGCTTTCTTT	CASSSTGQVNTEAFF
.	TRBV2	TRBJ2-2	.	TGTGCCAGCCGCGATGGGGAGCTGTTTTTT	CASRDGELFF
.	TRBV10-3	TRBJ1-5	TRBD1	TGTGCCATCAGTTACAGGGGTGACAATCAGCCCCAGCATTTT	CAISYRGDNQPQHF
.	TRBV27	TRBJ2-1	TRBD2	TGTGCCAGCAGTGCCGGGACTAGCACCTACAATGAGCAGTTCTTC	CASSAGTSTYNEQFF
.	TRBV6-6	TRBJ1-1	TRBD1	TGTGCCAGCAGTGCGGACAGGATTAACACTGAAGCTTTCTTT	CASSADRINTEAFF
.	TRBV4-2	TRBJ1-5	.	TGTGCCAGCAGTTGGACAGAAAATAGCAATCAGCCCCAGCATTTT	CASSWTENSNQPQHF
.	TRBV7-6	TRBJ1-2	TRBD1	TGTGCCAGCAGCTTAGGGGGGACAGGGTATGGCTACACCTTC	CASSLGGTGYGYTF
.	TRBV6-5	TRBJ2-7	TRBD2	TGTGCCAGCAGTTACTCGAGCGGGGGCAGGGCCTACGAGCAGTACTTC	CASSYSSGGRAYEQYF
.	TRBV5-1	TRBJ1-5	.	TGCGCCAGCAGCCCACTCTTTGAACAGCCCCAGCATTTT	CASSPLFEQPQHF
.	TRBV23-1	TRBJ2-5	.	TGCGCCAGCAGACGTACAGGAGAAGAGACCCAGTACTTC	CASRRTGEETQYF
once	TRBV20-1	TRBJ2-7	.	TGCAGCGCAGGGGTAACTTACGAGCAGTACTTC	CSAGVTYEQYF
once	TRBV2	TRBJ1-5	.	TGTGCCAGCAGAGGAAGCCTGACAGCGCCTTATAGCAATCAGCCCCAGCATTTT	CASRGSLTAPYSNQPQHF
.	TRBV2	TRBJ1-5	.	TGTGCCAGCACCACAGGGAATCAGCCCCAGCATTTT	CASTTGNQPQHF
.	TRBV6-6	TRBJ2-1	TRBD2	TGTGCCAGCAGTTACGGCGGGGGACCGAATGAGCAGTTCTTC	CASSYGGGPNEQFF
.	TRBV5-6	TRBJ2-7	TRBD1	TGTGCCAGCAGCCCCACTACAGGGGACGAGCAGTACTTC	CASSPTTGDEQYF
.	TRBV27	TRBJ2-7	.	TGTGCCACCTCCTGGGGACTGTCCTACGAGCAGTACTTC	CATSWGLSYEQYF
.	TRBV9	TRBJ2-2	TRBD1	TGTGCCAGCAGCCGGACAGGGTCCTCGATCGGGGAGCTGTTTTTT	CASSRTGSSIGELFF
.	TRBV28	TRBJ2-5	TRBD1	TGTGCCAGCAGAAAGGACAGGGAACTCCAAGAGACCCAGTACTTC	CASRKDRELQETQYF
.	TRBV9	TRBJ1-3	TRBD1	TGTGCCAGCAGCGCGACAGGGGGCCTTTCTGGAAACACCATATATTTT	CASSATGGLSGNTIYF
.	TRBV19	TRBJ1-2	TRBD1	TGTGCCAGTAGTTCAGAGGCGACAGGGACGATGGGGAACTATGGCTACACCTTC	CASSSEATGTMGNYGYTF
.	TRBV2	TRBJ2-5	.	TGTGCCAGCAGTGAGAGAGAGACCCAGTACTTC	CASSERETQYF
.	TRBV6-6	TRBJ2-7	.	TGTGCCAGCAGTTACACCGGGCTCCTGGGAGGGCAGTACTTC	CASSYTGLLGGQYF
.	TRBV28	TRBJ1-3	.	TGTGCCAGCAGCCCCTCGGGGGACGTAGGAAACACCATATATTTT	CASSPSGDVGNTIYF
.	TRBV7-9	TRBJ1-4	.	TGTGCCAGCAGCGCTTGGGAGGGGCCGGGCGAAAAACTGTTTTTT	CASSAWEGPGEKLFF
.	TRBV6-1	TRBJ2-1	.	TGTGCCAGCAGACCCCTTGCGGGACCTAACAATGAGCAGTTCTTC	CASRPLAGPNNEQFF
.	TRBV25-1	TRBJ2-6	.	TGTGCCAGCAGTGGGCTTCTTAAGGCCAACGTCCTGACTTTC	CASSGLLKANVLTF
.	TRBV7-9	TRBJ2-7	TRBD1	TGTGCCAGCAGCCCCACTACAGGGGGACGATCCTACGAGCAGTACTTC	CASSPTTGGRSYEQYF
.	TRBV30	TRBJ2-2	TRBD2	TGTGCCTGCCCGGGACTAGGTTTCACCGGGGAGCTGTTTTTT	CACPGLGFTGELFF
.	TRBV27	TRBJ2-3	.	TGTGCCAGCAGCGAGAGGGGACTGCACACAGATACGCAGTATTTT	CASSERGLHTDTQYF
.	TRBV6-6	TRBJ2-5	.	TGTGCCAGCAGTTACTCGGTTCCCCCGAGTGGGACCCAGTACTTC	CASSYSVPPSGTQYF
.	TRBV28	TRBJ1-1	.	TGTGCCAGCAGTTTGGGAGGGGTGCGGAACACTGAAGCTTTCTTT	CASSLGGVRNTEAFF
.	TRBV4-1	TRBJ2-1	.	TGCGCCAGCAGCCAAGGGAGAGTTGGGTCCTACAATGAGCAGTTCTTC	CASSQGRVGSYNEQFF
.	TRBV5-1	TRBJ1-1	TRBD1	TGCGCCAGCAGCCCGGGACAGGGCCCTGGGGAAGCTTTCTTT	CASSPGQGPGEAFF
.	TRBV15	TRBJ2-2	.	TGTGCCACCGGGAGACAAGCCGGGGAGCTGTTTTTT	CATGRQAGELFF
.	TRBV27	TRBJ2-3	TRBD2	TGTGCCAGCAGATTAACTCGGGAGGCGAGCACAGATACGCAGTATTTT	CASRLTREASTDTQYF
.	TRBV19	TRBJ1-1	.	TGTGCCAGTAGTATAGACGTGAACACTGAAGCTTTCTTT	CASSIDVNTEAFF
once	TRBV5-1	TRBJ2-5	.	TGCGCCAGCACATCCGGAGCGGGAGAGACCCAGTACTTC	CASTSGAGETQYF